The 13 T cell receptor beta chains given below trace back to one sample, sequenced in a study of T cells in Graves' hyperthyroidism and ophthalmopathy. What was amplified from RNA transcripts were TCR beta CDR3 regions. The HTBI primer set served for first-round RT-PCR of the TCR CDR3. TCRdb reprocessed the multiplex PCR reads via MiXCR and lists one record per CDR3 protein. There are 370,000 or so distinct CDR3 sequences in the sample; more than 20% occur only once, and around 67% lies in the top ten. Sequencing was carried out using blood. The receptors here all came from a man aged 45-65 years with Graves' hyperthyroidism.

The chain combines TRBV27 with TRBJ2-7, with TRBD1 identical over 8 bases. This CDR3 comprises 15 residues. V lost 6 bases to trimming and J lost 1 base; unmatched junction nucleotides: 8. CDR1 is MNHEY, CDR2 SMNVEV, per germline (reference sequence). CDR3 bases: TGTGCCAGCAGCCCCTACAGGGGGGTATCCTACGAGCAGTACTTC. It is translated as CASSPYRGVSYEQYF.

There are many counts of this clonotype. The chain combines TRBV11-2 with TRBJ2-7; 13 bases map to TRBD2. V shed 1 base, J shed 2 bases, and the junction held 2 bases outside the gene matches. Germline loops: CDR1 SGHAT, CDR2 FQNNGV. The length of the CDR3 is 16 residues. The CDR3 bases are TGTGCCAGCAGCTTAGTACTAGCGGGAGGGCCCTACGAGCAGTACTTC. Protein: CASSLVLAGGPYEQYF.

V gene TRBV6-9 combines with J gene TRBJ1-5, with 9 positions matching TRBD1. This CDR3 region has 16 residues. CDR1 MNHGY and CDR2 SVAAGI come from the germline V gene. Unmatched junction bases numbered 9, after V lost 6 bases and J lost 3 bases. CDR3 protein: CASRLTGTGINQPQHF. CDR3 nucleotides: TGTGCCAGCAGATTAACCGGGACAGGGATCAATCAGCCCCAGCATTTT.

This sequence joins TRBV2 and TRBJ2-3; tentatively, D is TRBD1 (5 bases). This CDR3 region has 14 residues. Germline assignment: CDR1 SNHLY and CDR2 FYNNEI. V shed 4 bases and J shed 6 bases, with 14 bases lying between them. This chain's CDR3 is CASSAGQSSDTQYF. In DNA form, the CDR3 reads TGTGCCAGCAGTGCCGGACAAAGCTCGGATACGCAGTATTTT. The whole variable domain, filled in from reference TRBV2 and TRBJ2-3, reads EPEVTQTPSHQVTQMGQEVILRCVPISNHLYFYWYRQILGQKVEFLVSFYNNEISEKSEIFDDQFSVERPDGSNFTLKIRSTKLEDSAMYFCASSAGQSSDTQYFGPGTRLTVL.

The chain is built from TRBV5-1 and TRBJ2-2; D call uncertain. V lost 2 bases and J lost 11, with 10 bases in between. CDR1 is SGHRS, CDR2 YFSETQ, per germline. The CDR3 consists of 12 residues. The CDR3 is CASSFQGFELFF. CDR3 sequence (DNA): TGCGCCAGCAGCTTTCAAGGGTTCGAGCTGTTTTTT.

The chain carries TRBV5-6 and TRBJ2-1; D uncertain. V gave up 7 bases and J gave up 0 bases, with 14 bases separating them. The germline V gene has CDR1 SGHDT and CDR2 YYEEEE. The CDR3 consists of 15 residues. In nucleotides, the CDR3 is TGTGCCAGCGTAACCGGGCCGAGCTCCTACAATGAGCAGTTCTTC. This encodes CASVTGPSSYNEQFF.

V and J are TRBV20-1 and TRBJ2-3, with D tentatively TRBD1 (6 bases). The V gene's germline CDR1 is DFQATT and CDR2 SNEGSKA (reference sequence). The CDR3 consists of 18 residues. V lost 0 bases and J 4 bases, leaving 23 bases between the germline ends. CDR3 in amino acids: CSARDRTRGHLRADTQYF. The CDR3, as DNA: TGCAGTGCTAGAGACCGCACCCGGGGACATCTAAGGGCAGATACGCAGTATTTT.

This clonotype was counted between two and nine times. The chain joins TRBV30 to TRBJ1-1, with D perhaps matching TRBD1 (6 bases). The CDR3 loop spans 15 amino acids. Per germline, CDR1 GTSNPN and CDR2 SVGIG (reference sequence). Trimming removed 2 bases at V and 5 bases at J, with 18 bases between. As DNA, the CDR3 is TGTGCCTGGAGTCCACAGGGAATAGTTTGGACTGAAGCTTTCTTT. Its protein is CAWSPQGIVWTEAFF.

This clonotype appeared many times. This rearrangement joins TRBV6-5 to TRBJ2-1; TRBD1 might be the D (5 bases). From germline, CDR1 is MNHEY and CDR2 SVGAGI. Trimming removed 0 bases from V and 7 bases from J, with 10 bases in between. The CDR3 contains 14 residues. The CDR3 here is CASSYSDSTNEQFF. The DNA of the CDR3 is TGTGCCAGCAGTTACTCTGACAGCACAAATGAGCAGTTCTTC.

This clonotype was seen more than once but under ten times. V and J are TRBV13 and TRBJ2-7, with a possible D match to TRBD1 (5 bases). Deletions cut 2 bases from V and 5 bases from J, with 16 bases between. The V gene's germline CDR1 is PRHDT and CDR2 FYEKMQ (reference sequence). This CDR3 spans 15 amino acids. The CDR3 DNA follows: TGTGCCAGCAGCTTACGTCAGGGTATCGTAGACGAGCAGTACTTC. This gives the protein CASSLRQGIVDEQYF.

The CDR3 sequence is CASSFSQGGNTEAFF. CDR3 DNA sequence: TGCGCCAGCAGCTTCTCCCAAGGGGGGAACACTGAAGCTTTCTTT. V and J are TRBV5-1 and TRBJ1-1, with TRBD1 as a possible D gene (6 bases). The V gene lost 2 bases and the J gene lost 1 base, with 12 bases spanning the gap. This CDR3 comprises 15 residues. Germline V lookup: CDR1 SGHRS, CDR2 YFSETQ.

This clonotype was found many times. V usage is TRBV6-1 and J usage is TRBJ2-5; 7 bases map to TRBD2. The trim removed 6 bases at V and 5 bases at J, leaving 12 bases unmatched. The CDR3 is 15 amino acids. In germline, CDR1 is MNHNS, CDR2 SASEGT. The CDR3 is CASRVGTNVEETQYF. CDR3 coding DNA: TGTGCCAGCAGGGTCGGGACTAACGTAGAGGAGACCCAGTACTTC.

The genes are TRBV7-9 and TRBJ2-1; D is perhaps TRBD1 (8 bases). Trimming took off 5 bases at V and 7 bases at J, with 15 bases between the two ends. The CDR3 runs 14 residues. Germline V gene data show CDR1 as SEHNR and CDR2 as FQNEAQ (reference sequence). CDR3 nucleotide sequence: TGTGCCAGCAGCCCAACAGGGGGGGATAATGAGCAGTTCTTC. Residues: CASSPTGGDNEQFF.